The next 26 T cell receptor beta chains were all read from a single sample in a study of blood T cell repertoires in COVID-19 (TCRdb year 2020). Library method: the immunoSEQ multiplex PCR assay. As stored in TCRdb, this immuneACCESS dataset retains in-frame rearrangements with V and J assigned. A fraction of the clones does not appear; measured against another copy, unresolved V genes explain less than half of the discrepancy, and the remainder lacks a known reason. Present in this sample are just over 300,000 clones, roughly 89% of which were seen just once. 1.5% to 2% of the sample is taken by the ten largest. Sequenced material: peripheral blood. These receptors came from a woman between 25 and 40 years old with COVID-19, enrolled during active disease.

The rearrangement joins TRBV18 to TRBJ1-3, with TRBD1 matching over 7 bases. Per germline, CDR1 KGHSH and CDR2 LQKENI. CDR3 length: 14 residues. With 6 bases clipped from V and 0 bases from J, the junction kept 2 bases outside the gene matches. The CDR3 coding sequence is TGTGCCAGCTCTCGGGACAGCTCTGGAAACACCATATATTTT. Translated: CASSRDSSGNTIYF.

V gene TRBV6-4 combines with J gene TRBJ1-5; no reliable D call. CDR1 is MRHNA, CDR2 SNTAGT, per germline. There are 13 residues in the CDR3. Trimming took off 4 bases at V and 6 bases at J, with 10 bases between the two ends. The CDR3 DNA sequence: TGTGCCAGCAGTGTCGAGGGAGGTCAGCCCCAGCATTTT. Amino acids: CASSVEGGQPQHF.

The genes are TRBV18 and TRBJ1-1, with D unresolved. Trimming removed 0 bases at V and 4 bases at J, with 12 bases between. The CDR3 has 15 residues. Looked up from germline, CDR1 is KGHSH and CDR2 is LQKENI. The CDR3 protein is CASSPPSGTLTEAFF. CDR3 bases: TGTGCCAGCTCACCACCTTCGGGTACGCTCACTGAAGCTTTCTTT.

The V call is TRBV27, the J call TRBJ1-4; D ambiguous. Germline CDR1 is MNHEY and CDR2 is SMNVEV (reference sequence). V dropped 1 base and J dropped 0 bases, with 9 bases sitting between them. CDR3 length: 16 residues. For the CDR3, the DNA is TGTGCCAGCAGTTTATACCGAGGAGCAACTAATGAAAAACTGTTTTTT. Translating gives CASSLYRGATNEKLFF.

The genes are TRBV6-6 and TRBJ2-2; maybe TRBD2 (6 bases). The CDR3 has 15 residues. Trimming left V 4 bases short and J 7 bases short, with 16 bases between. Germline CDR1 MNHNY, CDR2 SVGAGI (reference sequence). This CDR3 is CASSSPAVGGGELFF. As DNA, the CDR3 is TGTGCCAGCAGTTCACCAGCGGTGGGAGGCGGGGAGCTGTTTTTT.

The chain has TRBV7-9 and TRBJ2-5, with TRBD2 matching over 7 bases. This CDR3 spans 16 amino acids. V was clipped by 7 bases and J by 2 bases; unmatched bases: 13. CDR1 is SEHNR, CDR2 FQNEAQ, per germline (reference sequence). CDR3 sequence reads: CASTDQSGAVQETQYF. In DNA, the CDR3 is TGTGCCAGCACCGACCAGAGCGGGGCAGTACAAGAGACCCAGTACTTC.

The CDR3 spells CATTGGTNTGELFF. The CDR3, as DNA: TGTGCCACCACAGGGGGCACGAACACCGGGGAGCTGTTTTTT. The V gene is TRBV19, the J gene TRBJ2-2; 9 nucleotides match TRBD1. Trimming took 10 bases from V and 0 from J; bases not matched to a gene: 3. This CDR3 has 14 residues. Germline V gene lookup returns CDR1 LNHDA and CDR2 SQIVND (reference sequence).

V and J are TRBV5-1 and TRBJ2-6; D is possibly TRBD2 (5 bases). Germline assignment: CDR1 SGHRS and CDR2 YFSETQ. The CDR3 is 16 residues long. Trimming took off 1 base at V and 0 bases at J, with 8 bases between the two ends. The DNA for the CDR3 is TGCGCCAGCAGCTTGAGGGAGATCTCTGGGGCCAACGTCCTGACTTTC. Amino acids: CASSLREISGANVLTF. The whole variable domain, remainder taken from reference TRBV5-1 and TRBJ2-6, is KAGVTQTPRYLIKTRGQQVTLSCSPISGHRSVSWYQQTPGQGLQFLFEYFSETQRNKGNFPGRFSGRQFSNSRSEMNVSTLELGDSALYLCASSLREISGANVLTFGAGSRLTVL.

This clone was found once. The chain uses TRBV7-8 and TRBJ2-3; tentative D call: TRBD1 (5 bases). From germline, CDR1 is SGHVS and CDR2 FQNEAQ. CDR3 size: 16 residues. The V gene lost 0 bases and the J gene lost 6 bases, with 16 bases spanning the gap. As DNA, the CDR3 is TGTGCCAGCAGCTTAGCTTGGGGAACAGGCTTGGATACGCAGTATTTT. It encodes CASSLAWGTGLDTQYF.

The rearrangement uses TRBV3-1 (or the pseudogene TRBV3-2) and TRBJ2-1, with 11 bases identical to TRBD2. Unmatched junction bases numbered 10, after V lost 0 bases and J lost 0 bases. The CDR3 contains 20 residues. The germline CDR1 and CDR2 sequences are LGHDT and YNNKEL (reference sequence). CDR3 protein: CASSQDLSSGGTSSYNEQFF. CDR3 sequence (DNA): TGTGCCAGCAGCCAAGATCTTTCTAGCGGGGGGACCAGCTCCTACAATGAGCAGTTCTTC.

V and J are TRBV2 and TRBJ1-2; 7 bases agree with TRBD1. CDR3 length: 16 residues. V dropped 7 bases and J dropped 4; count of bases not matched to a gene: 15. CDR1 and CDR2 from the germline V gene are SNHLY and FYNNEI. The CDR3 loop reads CASTTDRATVPYGYTF. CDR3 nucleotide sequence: TGTGCCAGCACCACAGACAGGGCTACCGTTCCCTATGGCTACACCTTC. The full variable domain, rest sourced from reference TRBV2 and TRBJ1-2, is EPEVTQTPSHQVTQMGQEVILRCVPISNHLYFYWYRQILGQKVEFLVSFYNNEISEKSEIFDDQFSVERPDGSNFTLKIRSTKLEDSAMYFCASTTDRATVPYGYTFGSGTRLTVV.

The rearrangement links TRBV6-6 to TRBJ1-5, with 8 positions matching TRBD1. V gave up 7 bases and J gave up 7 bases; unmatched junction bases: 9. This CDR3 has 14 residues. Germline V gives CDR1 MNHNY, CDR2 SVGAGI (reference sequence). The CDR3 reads CASTPRTGRQPQHF. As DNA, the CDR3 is TGTGCCAGCACCCCCCGGACAGGGCGACAGCCCCAGCATTTT.

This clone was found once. This chain's CDR3 is CASSLAGSDNQPQHF. The CDR3 region has the DNA TGTGCCAGCAGCTTAGCCGGGTCGGACAATCAGCCCCAGCATTTT. This chain links TRBV7-8 with TRBJ1-5; D uncertain. V lost 0 bases to trimming and J lost 3 bases, with 9 bases between them. The CDR3 has 15 residues. The germline CDR1 and CDR2 sequences are SGHVS and FQNEAQ.

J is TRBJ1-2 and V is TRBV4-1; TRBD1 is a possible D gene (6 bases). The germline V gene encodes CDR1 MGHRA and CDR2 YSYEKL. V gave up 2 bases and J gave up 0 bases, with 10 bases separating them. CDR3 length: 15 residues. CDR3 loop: CASSQTTGANYGYTF. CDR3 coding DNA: TGCGCCAGCAGCCAAACGACAGGTGCTAACTATGGCTACACCTTC.

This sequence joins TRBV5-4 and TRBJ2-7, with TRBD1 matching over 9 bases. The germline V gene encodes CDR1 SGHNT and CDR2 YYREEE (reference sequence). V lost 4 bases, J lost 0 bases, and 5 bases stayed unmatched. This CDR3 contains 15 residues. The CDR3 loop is CASSLGTGISYEQYV. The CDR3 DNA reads TGTGCCAGCAGCCTCGGGACAGGGATCTCCTACGAGCAGTACGTC.

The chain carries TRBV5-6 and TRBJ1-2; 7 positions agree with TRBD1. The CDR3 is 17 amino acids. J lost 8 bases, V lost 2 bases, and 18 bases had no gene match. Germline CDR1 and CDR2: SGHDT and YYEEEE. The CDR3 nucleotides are TGTGCCAGCAGCTTCCGATTTAGAGGGACAGCCCTCAACGGCTACACCTTC. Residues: CASSFRFRGTALNGYTF.

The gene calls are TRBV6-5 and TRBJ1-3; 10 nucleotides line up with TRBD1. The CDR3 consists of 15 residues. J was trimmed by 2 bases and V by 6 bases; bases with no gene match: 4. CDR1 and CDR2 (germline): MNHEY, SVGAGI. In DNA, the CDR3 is TGTGCCAGCAGCCTTGACAGGGGGCCTGGAAACACCATATATTTT. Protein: CASSLDRGPGNTIYF.

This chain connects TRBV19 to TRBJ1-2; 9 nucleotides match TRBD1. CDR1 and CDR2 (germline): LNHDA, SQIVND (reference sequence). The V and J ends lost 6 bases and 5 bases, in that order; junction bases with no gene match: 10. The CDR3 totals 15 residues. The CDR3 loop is CASRTGTGLRYGYTF. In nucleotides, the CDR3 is TGTGCCAGTAGGACCGGGACAGGGCTGAGGTATGGCTACACCTTC.

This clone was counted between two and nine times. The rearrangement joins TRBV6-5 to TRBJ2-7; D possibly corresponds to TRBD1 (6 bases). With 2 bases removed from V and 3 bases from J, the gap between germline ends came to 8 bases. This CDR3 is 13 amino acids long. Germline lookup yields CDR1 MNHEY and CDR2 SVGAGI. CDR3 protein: CASSYGRGYEQYF. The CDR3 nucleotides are TGTGCCAGCAGTTACGGCAGGGGCTACGAGCAGTACTTC.

The DNA of the CDR3 is TGTGCCAGCAGTGCCGGTTCCTTCTCTGGAAACACCATATATTTT. The encoded protein is CASSAGSFSGNTIYF. The rearrangement links TRBV6-6 to TRBJ1-3; no clear D gene. This CDR3 region has 15 residues. V gave up 5 bases and J gave up 0 bases, with 11 bases separating them. CDR1 is MNHNY, CDR2 SVGAGI, per germline (reference sequence).

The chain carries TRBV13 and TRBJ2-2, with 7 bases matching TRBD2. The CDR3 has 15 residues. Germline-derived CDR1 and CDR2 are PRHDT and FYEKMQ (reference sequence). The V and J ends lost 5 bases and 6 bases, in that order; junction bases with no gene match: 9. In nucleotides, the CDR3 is TGTGCCAGCAGCCATCGGACTAGTCGGGCCGGGGAGCTGTTTTTT. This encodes CASSHRTSRAGELFF. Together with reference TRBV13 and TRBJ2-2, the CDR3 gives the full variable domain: AAGVIQSPRHLIKEKRETATLKCYPIPRHDTVYWYQQGPGQDPQFLISFYEKMQSDKGSIPDRFSAQQFSDYHSELNMSSLELGDSALYFCASSHRTSRAGELFFGEGSRLTVL.

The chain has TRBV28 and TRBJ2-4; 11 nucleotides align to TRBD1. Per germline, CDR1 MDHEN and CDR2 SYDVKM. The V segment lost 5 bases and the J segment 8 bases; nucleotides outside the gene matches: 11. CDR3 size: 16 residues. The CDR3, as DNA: TGTGCCAGCAGTCTCGCCGGGACAGGGGGAAGGGACATTCAGTACTTC. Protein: CASSLAGTGGRDIQYF.

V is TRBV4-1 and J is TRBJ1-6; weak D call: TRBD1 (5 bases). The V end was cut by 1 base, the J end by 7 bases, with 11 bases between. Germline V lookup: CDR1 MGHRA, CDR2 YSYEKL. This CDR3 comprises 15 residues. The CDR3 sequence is CASSQGGRANSPLHF. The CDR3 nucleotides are TGCGCCAGCAGCCAAGGAGGCAGGGCCAATTCACCCCTCCACTTT.

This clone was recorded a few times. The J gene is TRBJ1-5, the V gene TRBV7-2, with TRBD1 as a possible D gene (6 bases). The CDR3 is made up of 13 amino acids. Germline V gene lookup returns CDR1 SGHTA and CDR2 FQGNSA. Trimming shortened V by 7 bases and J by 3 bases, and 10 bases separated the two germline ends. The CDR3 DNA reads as TGTGCCAGCACCACAGGGTACAATCAGCCCCAGCATTTT. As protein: CASTTGYNQPQHF. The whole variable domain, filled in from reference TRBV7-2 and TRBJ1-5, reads GAGVSQSPSNKVTEKGKDVELRCDPISGHTALYWYRQSLGQGLEFLIYFQGNSAPDKSGLPSDRFSAERTGGSVSTLTIQRTQQEDSAVYLCASTTGYNQPQHFGDGTRLSIL.

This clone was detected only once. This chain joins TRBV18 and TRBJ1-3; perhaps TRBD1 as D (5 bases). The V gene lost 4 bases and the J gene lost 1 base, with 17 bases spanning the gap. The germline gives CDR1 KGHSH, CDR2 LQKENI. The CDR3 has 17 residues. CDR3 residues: CASSLIPSGGSGNTIYF. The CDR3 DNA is TGTGCCAGCTCACTGATACCGTCGGGGGGTTCTGGAAACACCATATATTTT.

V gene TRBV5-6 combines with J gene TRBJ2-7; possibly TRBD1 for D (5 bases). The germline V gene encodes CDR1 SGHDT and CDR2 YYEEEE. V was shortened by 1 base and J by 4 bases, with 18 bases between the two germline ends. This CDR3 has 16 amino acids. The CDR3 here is CASSLSGFGRPYEQYF. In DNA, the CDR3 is TGTGCCAGCAGCTTGTCAGGGTTCGGACGACCTTACGAGCAGTACTTC.